This T cell receptor (beta chain) was documented in a study of OX40 agonist ivuxolimab in advanced cancers. Study context: Partial responses, seen in three patients, involved one hepatocellular carcinoma and two cutaneous melanomas.

Germline CDR1 reads SGDLS; CDR2 reads YYNGEE. Trimming took 0 bases from V and 0 from J; bases not matched to a gene: 4. This CDR3 region has 17 residues. Autoimmune disease history or systemic immunosuppression barred patients. Study observations and caveats: Determination of antigen specificity was not performed for the expanded peripheral T cells. Average numbers of expanded clones were greater in CD8+ T cells than in CD4+.

With regard to this clone: Its antigen is as yet unknown.

Sequencing used immunoSEQ multiplex PCR; TCRdb keeps in-frame clones, though not all of them. This sample has about 80,000 clones, with 92% found just once. The chain joins TRBV9 to TRBJ2-1; 9 bases align to TRBD2. The material sequenced was CD4+ or CD8+ T cells sorted from blood, taken in a trial of the OX40 agonist ivuxolimab. The clonotype comes from an adult with an advanced solid tumor such as melanoma, head and neck, liver or kidney cancer. DNA of the CDR3: TGTGCCAGCAGCGTAGATAGCGGGGGCCTCTCCTACAATGAGCAGTTCTTC. Protein: CASSVDSGGLSYNEQFF.